This T cell receptor beta chain was recovered during a study of OX40 agonist ivuxolimab in advanced cancers. Method: immunoSEQ multiplex PCR; TCRdb's copy keeps in-frame clones and lacks some. The data contain roughly 90,000 clones, around 90% of them seen just once; the ten biggest clones take up less than 1.5%. J was trimmed by 0 bases and V by 4 bases; bases with no gene match: 13. The V gene's germline CDR1 is SGHDN and CDR2 FVKESK. The CDR3 contains 18 residues. Sequences were derived from CD4+ or CD8+ T cells sorted from blood, sampled in a trial of the OX40 agonist ivuxolimab. The V call is TRBV14, the J call TRBJ2-5; 8 bases are shared with TRBD2. The receptor was isolated from an adult with an advanced solid tumor such as melanoma, head and neck, liver or kidney cancer. The CDR3: CASSRYRGSGKNQETQYF. CDR3 bases: TGTGCCAGCAGCCGCTATCGGGGTAGCGGGAAGAACCAAGAGACCCAGTACTTC.